This is a list of T cell receptor beta chains from one sample in a study of blood T cell repertoires in COVID-19. Repertoires were generated with immunoSEQ multiplex PCR, while TCRdb's copy carries only in-frame clones and drops some. Of under 300,000 clones listed, about nine tenths were seen once; the top ten hold around 0.9%. Sequenced: peripheral blood. The receptors here all came from a man younger than 40 with COVID-19, enrolled during active disease. The CDR3 runs from the conserved cysteine through the conserved F or W. The order of the fields is CDR3 protein, J gene, V gene.

CASSPVPTGNYGYTF TRBJ1-2 TRBV6-5
CASSLSQGYEQYF TRBJ2-7 TRBV27
CASSLQGVIGEKLFF TRBJ1-4 TRBV14
CAGWGRTDTQYF TRBJ2-3 TRBV30
CASSVLGSSGELFF TRBJ2-2 TRBV2
CASSAEGADQPQHF TRBJ1-5 TRBV9
CASRGTGAARGNQPQHF TRBJ1-5 TRBV27
CASSGGAGNTIYF TRBJ1-3 TRBV5-4
CASSLDGRGYNSPLHF TRBJ1-6 TRBV5-4
CASSQGPLAGLTDTQYF TRBJ2-3 TRBV4-1
CASSPPGQGFSPLHF TRBJ1-6 TRBV19
CATSRGSSGGEETQYF TRBJ2-5 TRBV15
CASSFRQGGDIQYF TRBJ2-4 TRBV7-2
CASSLTGLNTEAFF TRBJ1-1 TRBV7-6
CASSWGQYNSPLHF TRBJ1-6 TRBV11-1
CASSPRGSSSGNTIYF TRBJ1-3 TRBV3-1/TRBV3-2
CASSIGAADNSPLHF TRBJ1-6 TRBV19
CASSLGQMNTEAFF TRBJ1-1 TRBV5-4
CASSESVRGYTEAFF TRBJ1-1 TRBV6-1
CASSYLFSGSYNEQFF TRBJ2-1 TRBV6-5
CASSLRVGETQYF TRBJ2-5 TRBV11-3
CASSLLAGAEETQYF TRBJ2-5 TRBV7-9
CATSRDFPTEGAINQPQHF TRBJ1-5 TRBV15
CASSLAWGGTEISNQPQHF TRBJ1-5 TRBV7-9
CASSPRGVSGNTIYF TRBJ1-3 TRBV19
CASSINRRKTGNTIYF TRBJ1-3 TRBV19
CASSQGVRRVKGSYNEQFF TRBJ2-1 TRBV4-1
CASSLLDNPSTDTQYF TRBJ2-3 TRBV5-1
CASSQEALRLGAIGSYEQYF TRBJ2-7 TRBV3-1/TRBV3-2
CASSLSLRQGRGSPLHF TRBJ1-6 TRBV27
CASSDGQGGPLSNTGELFF TRBJ2-2 TRBV10-2
CASSEEWRVDYGYTF TRBJ1-2 TRBV2
CASSSLNRDRQNTEAFF TRBJ1-1 TRBV5-4
CATPSRENYGYTF TRBJ1-2 TRBV5-4
CASSLTPGPTEAFF TRBJ1-1 TRBV5-4
CASSVGRPELRETQYF TRBJ2-5 TRBV9
CASGLGQGAYSNQPQHF TRBJ1-5 TRBV12-5
CASSLTGTGTDTQYF TRBJ2-3 TRBV7-9
CSASLPANYGYTF TRBJ1-2 TRBV20-1
CSASLGDNSGNTIYF TRBJ1-3 TRBV20-1
CASSHSGTGNYEQYF TRBJ2-7 TRBV3-1/TRBV3-2
CASSYSGGGGETQYF TRBJ2-5 TRBV6-5
CASSLAGGQETQYF TRBJ2-5 TRBV5-1
CASSLRRLGKNTGELFF TRBJ2-2 TRBV7-6
CASSYSGGSSGNTIYF TRBJ1-3 TRBV6-5
CASSFQGTSYEQYF TRBJ2-7 TRBV5-6
CAISVDRGRGEKLFF TRBJ1-4 TRBV10-3
CASSLTAQGGYGYTF TRBJ1-2 TRBV11-1
CASSLGPVTNTEAFF TRBJ1-1 TRBV3-1/TRBV3-2
CASSYLEQGAYEQYF TRBJ2-7 TRBV7-9
CASSPPEGGRTEAFF TRBJ1-1 TRBV18